The T cell receptor beta chain described here comes from a study of blood T cell repertoires in COVID-19. Overall study context: There were acute and convalescent COVID-19 samples, and they came from the United States, Italy and Spain. Sources were T cells, B-cell-depleted T cells, or PBMCs; the material itself was cDNA or gDNA.

In the original workflow: The authors estimated nucleated cell counts from reference gene primer amplification. This table comes from immunoSEQ multiplex PCR, and its TCRdb copy is limited to in-frame clones, with some not included. For V, J and clone size, that table is used; D and trimming come from the DNA. The sample carries under 95,000 clones, 65% to 85% recorded once. The CDR3 contains 14 residues. The germline CDR1 and CDR2 sequences are KGHDR and SFDVKD. Trimming removed 1 base from V and 11 bases from J, with 15 bases in between. This clone has only a few counts. The sequencing sample was made of peripheral blood. The gene calls are TRBV24-1 and TRBJ2-3; tentative D call: TRBD1 (8 bases). This TCR was sampled from a man aged 65 to 85 with acute or convalescent COVID-19. In DNA, the CDR3 is TGTGCCACCAGTGATTTCAAGGGGGGGACAGGGCAGTATTTT. It encodes CATSDFKGGTGQYF.